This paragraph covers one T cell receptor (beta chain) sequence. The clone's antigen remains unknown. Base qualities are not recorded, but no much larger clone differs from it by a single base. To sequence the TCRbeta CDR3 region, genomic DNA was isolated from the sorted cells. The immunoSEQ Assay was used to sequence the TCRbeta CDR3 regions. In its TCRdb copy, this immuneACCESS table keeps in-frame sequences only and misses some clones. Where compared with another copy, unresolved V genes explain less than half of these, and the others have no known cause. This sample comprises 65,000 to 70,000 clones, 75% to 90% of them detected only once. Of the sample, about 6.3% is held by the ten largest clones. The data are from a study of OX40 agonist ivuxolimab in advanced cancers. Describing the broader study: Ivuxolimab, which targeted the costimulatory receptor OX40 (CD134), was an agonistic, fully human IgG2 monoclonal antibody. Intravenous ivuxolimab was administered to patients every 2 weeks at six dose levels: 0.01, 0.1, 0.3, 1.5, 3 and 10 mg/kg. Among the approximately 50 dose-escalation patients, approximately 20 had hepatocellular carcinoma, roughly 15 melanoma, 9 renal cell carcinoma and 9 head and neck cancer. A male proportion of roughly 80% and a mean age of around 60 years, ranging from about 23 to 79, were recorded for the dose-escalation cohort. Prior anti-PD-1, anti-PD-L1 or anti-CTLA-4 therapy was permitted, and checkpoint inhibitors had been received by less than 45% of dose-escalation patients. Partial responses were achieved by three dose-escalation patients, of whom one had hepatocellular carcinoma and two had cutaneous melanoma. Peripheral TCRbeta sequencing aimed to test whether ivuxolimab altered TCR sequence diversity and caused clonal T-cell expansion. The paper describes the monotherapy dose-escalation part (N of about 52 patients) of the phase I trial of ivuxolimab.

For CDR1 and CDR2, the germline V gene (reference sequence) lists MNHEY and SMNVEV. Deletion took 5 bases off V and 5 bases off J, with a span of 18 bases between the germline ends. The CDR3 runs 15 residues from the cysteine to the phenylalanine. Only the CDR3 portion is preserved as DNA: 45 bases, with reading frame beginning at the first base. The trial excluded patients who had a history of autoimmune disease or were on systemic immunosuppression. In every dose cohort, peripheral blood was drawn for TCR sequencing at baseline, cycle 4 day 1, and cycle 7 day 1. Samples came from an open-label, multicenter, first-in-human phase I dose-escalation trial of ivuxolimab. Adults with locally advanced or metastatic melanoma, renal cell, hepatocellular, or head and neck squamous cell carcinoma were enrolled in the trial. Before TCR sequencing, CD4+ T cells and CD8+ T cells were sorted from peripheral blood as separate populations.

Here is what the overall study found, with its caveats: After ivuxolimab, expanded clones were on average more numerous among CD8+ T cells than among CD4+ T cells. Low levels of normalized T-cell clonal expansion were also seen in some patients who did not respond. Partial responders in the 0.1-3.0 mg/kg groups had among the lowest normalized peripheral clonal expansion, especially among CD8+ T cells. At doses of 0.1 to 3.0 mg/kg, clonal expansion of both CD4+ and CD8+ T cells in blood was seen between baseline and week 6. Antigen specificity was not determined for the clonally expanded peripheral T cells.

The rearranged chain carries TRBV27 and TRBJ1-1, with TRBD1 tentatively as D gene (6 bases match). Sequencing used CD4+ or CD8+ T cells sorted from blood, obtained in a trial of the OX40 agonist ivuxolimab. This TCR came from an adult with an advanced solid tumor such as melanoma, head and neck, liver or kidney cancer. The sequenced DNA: TGTGCCAGCAGTCTACAGGGACCGGGGAATACTGAAGCTTTCTTT. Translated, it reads CASSLQGPGNTEAFF.